This TCR beta chain is drawn from a study of blood T cell repertoires in COVID-19. Residents of 24 US areas, aged roughly 18 to 89 years, made up the participants. Participants reported their clinical history, and cohort assignment relied on those reports. Recovered status applied to Cohort 3 donors who had two consecutive negative PCRs. It also applied to those with clearance or with symptom resolution. The assay was immunoSEQ multiplex PCR, and TCRdb's table has in-frame clones only and misses some. The table has approximately 210,000 clones, just under 85% seen once. As to this clone: One end of the junction fails to match germline, which may point to a read error.

Sequencing used PBMCs or T cells enriched from blood (not recorded which). This clonotype was obtained from a man aged 40-49 years who had recovered from COVID-19.

CDR3 sequence (DNA): TGCGCCAGCAGCCAAGGGTCCCTGGGAGCCTCCCACGAGCAGTACTTC. It is translated as CASSQGSLGASHEQYF. The V and J genes are TRBV4-1 and TRBJ2-7, with a tentative D call TRBD2 (5 bases). The CDR3 consists of 16 residues. Germline-derived CDR1 and CDR2 are MGHRA and YSYEKL.